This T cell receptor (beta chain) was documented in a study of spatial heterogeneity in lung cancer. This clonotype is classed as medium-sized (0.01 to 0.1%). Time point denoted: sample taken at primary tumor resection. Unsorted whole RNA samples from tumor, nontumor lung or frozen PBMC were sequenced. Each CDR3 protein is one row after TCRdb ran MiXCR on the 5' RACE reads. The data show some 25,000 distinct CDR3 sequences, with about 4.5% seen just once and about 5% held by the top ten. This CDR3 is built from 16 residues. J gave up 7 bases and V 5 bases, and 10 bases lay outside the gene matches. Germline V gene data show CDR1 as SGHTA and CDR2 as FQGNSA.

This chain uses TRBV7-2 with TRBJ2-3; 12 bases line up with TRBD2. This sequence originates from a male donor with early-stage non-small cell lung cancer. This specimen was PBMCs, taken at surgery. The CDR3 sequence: CASSAKLAGGGHTQYF. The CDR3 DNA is TGTGCCAGCAGCGCTAAACTAGCGGGGGGAGGACATACGCAGTATTTT.